One sample yielded the 10 T cell receptor beta chains listed below, sequenced in a study of blood T cell repertoires in COVID-19. The assay was immunoSEQ multiplex PCR, and TCRdb's table has in-frame clones only and misses some. The sample lists about 280,000 clones; around 86% were seen once. The sample was peripheral blood. These TCRs come from a middle-aged man with active or convalescent COVID-19.

The V and J genes are TRBV6-6 and TRBJ1-5; D perhaps matches TRBD1 (5 bases). The CDR3 loop spans 15 amino acids. Germline CDR1 is MNHNY and CDR2 is SVGAGI (reference sequence). V lost 5 bases and J lost 2, with 13 bases in between. In nucleotides, the CDR3 is TGTGCCAGCAGTAGCCGGGGGGGTGGCAATCAGCCCCAGCATTTT. This gives the protein CASSSRGGGNQPQHF.

The CDR3, as DNA: TGCAGCGTTGTACAACACACTGAAGCTTTCTTT. It is translated as CSVVQHTEAFF. V usage is TRBV29-1 and J usage is TRBJ1-1, with D unresolved. Germline CDR1 SQVTM, CDR2 ANQGSEA. V shed 4 bases and J shed 3 bases, with 6 bases lying between them. This CDR3 contains 11 residues. Together with reference TRBV29-1 and TRBJ1-1, the CDR3 gives the full variable domain: SAVISQKPSRDICQRGTSLTIQCQVDSQVTMMFWYRQQPGQSLTLIATANQGSEATYESGFVIDKFPISRPNLTFSTLTVSNMSPEDSSIYLCSVVQHTEAFFGQGTRLTVV.

The V call is TRBV3-1 (or the pseudogene TRBV3-2), the J call TRBJ1-6, with D uncertain. V lost 1 base, J lost 13 bases, and 8 bases lay in between. The CDR3 loop spans 12 amino acids. Germline V gene data show CDR1 as LGHDT and CDR2 as YNNKEL (reference sequence). CDR3 in amino acids: CASSQGGFPLHF. DNA of the CDR3: TGTGCCAGCAGCCAAGGAGGATTCCCCCTCCACTTT.

The chain uses TRBV5-4 and TRBJ1-6; 8 bases match TRBD1. CDR1 is SGHNT and CDR2 is YYREEE in the germline V gene (reference sequence). CDR3 length equals 15 residues. The V gene end was trimmed by 4 bases and the J gene end by 7 bases; junction bases not matched to a gene: 7. CDR3 loop: CASSPGQVPNSPLHF. The CDR3 DNA sequence: TGTGCCAGCAGCCCGGGACAGGTACCCAATTCACCCCTCCACTTT.

This sequence joins TRBV11-2 and TRBJ1-2, with a tentative D call TRBD1 (5 bases). The CDR3 loop spans 18 amino acids. V gave up 6 bases and J gave up 3 bases, with 26 bases separating them. The V gene's germline CDR1 is SGHAT and CDR2 FQNNGV. For the CDR3, the DNA is TGTGCCAGCAGACTCTTAGCCCCCAGGGAGGCCACAGACTATGGCTACACCTTC. Translating gives CASRLLAPREATDYGYTF.

J is TRBJ1-3 and V is TRBV10-1; D uncertain. Germline V gives CDR1 WNHNN, CDR2 SYGVQD (reference sequence). This CDR3 has 13 amino acids. V lost 6 bases, J lost 4 bases, and 10 bases lay in between. This chain's CDR3 is CASSRSRGNTIYF. The CDR3, as DNA: TGCGCCAGCAGCCGGTCTCGGGGAAACACCATATATTTT.

This rearrangement joins TRBV27 to TRBJ2-1, with TRBD2 matching 12 bases. Trimming removed 7 bases from V and 8 bases from J; junction bases left unmatched: 18. The germline CDR1 and CDR2 sequences are MNHEY and SMNVEV (reference sequence). There are 18 residues in the CDR3. The CDR3 is CASTPSGWSSGGDDEQFF. In DNA form, the CDR3 reads TGTGCCAGCACACCTTCTGGGTGGTCTAGCGGGGGGGATGATGAGCAGTTCTTC.

V usage is TRBV4-1 and J usage is TRBJ1-1, with D perhaps TRBD1 (6 bases). The CDR3 contains 13 residues. V lost 4 bases and J 6 bases, leaving 12 bases between the germline ends. CDR1 and CDR2 from the germline V gene are MGHRA and YSYEKL. CDR3 bases: TGCGCCAGCAGCCCCCAGGGGACCTCTGAAGCTTTCTTT. It encodes CASSPQGTSEAFF.

The chain recombines TRBV11-2 with TRBJ2-5; a weak D match, TRBD2 (6 bases). Looked up from germline, CDR1 is SGHAT and CDR2 is FQNNGV. This CDR3 has 14 amino acids. V was shortened by 3 bases and J by 5 bases, with 13 bases between the two germline ends. The CDR3 sequence: CASSFGGIGETQYF. The CDR3 nucleotides are TGTGCCAGCAGCTTCGGCGGGATTGGGGAGACCCAGTACTTC.

The chain joins TRBV3-1 (or the pseudogene TRBV3-2) to TRBJ2-5; TRBD2 is a possible D gene (5 bases). The CDR3 has 13 amino acids. Germline V gene sequence: CDR1 LGHDT, CDR2 YNNKEL (reference sequence). Deletions cut 4 bases from V and 7 bases from J, with 13 bases between. The DNA for the CDR3 is TGTGCCAGCAGCCGTGGGGAGATTGGGACCCAGTACTTC. Protein product: CASSRGEIGTQYF.